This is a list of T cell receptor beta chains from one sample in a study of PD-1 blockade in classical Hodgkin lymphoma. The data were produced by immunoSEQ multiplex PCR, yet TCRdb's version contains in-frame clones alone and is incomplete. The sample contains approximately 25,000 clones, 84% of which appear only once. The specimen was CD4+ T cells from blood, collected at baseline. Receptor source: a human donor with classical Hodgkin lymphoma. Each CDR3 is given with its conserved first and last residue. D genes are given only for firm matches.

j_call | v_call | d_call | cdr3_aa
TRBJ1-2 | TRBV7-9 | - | CASSLEANIYGYTF
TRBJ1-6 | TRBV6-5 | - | CASSYEPTGLNSPLHF
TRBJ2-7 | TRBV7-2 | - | CASSSRQVYEQYF
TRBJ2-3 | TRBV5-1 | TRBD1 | CASSPGGSTDTQYF
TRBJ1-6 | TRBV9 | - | CASSGRGSDSSPLHF
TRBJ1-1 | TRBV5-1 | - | CASSLQGTTNTEAFF
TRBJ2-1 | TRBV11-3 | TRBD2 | CASRVAGGNEQFF
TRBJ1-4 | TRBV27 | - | CASMKVPHEKLFF
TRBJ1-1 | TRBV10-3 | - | CAISLGENTEAFF
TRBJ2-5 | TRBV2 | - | CASSEALGARETQYF
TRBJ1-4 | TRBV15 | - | CATSKGTIGEKLFF